This TCR beta chain emerged from a study of cytomegalovirus exposure and HLA in healthy donors. Germline CDR1 reads SGDLS; CDR2 reads YYNGEE. The V end was cut by 4 bases, the J end by 9 bases, with 11 bases between. There are 12 residues in the CDR3. It was with 60 Vbeta and 13 Jbeta primers that the PCR ran. TCRdb's table, derived via immunoSEQ multiplex PCR, lists solely in-frame clones and lacks some. The data contain approximately 100,000 clones, about 80% of them singletons. Sequenced sample: PBMCs. This chain connects TRBV9 to TRBJ2-4; D unresolved. This clonotype was sampled from a man aged 50 or older in good health and CMV-seropositive. The CDR3 protein is CASSSRNSIQYF. CDR3 bases: TGTGCCAGCAGCAGTAGGAACAGCATTCAGTACTTC.